This T cell receptor beta chain was identified in a study of chemoradiotherapy in HPV16-positive cancers. Looking at the study overall: Functional T-cell assays on a couple of HPV16-positive patients' cells defined candidate HPV-specific clones and common TCR motifs. General study points: The functional HPV-specific definition rests on just two HPV16-positive patients.

Repertoires were sampled repeatedly during chemoradiotherapy. Concerning this clone: Its antigen is not identified.

Germline CDR1 MRHNA, CDR2 SNTAGT. The ends were cut back, 6 bases at V and 4 bases at J, with 12 bases in the middle. This CDR3 is built from 13 residues. The method was immunoSEQ multiplex PCR; TCRdb's version includes in-frame clones alone and lacks a portion of them. The data contain 2,000 to 2,500 clones, about 86% of them singletons. The rearrangement joins TRBV6-4 to TRBJ1-2; D is unclear. This receptor was identified in a human donor with HPV-associated anogenital cancer. The sequences come from tumor tissue, collected from a patient who underwent chemoradiotherapy. CDR3 coding DNA: TGTGCCAGCAGCGAAACACCGTTCTATGGCTACACCTTC. The encoded protein is CASSETPFYGYTF.